This T cell receptor beta chain derives from a study of T cells expressing NK-cell markers. The CDR3 is 18 residues long. Germline CDR1 and CDR2: SGHRS and YFSETQ. TCRdb reanalyzed the 5' RACE reads and collapses them to one entry per CDR3 protein, without DNA. The table lists 300,000 to 500,000 distinct CDR3 sequences. V gene TRBV5-1 combines with J gene TRBJ2-1; TCRdb outputs TRBD2, but without DNA this stays unchecked. The source of this sequence is a woman between 50 and 59 years old in good health. Sequencing was done on a sample of blood T cells: a sorted CD56 or NKG2C T cell subset, CD4+ or CD8+ T cells, or bulk PBMC T cells (not recorded which). The CDR3 loop reads CASSLSPSSGSSYNEQFF. The entire variable domain, with the rest obtained from reference TRBV5-1 and TRBJ2-1, is as follows: KAGVTQTPRYLIKTRGQQVTLSCSPISGHRSVSWYQQTPGQGLQFLFEYFSETQRNKGNFPGRFSGRQFSNSRSEMNVSTLELGDSALYLCASSLSPSSGSSYNEQFFGPGTRLTVL.